These T cell receptor beta chains were read from a single sample in a study of cytomegalovirus exposure and HLA in healthy donors. Clones were read by immunoSEQ multiplex PCR, and TCRdb kept only the in-frame ones, dropping some. The listing records 130,000 or so clones. Sequencing was done on a sample of PBMCs. These receptors were collected from a woman aged 55-70 years in good health and CMV-seronegative. CDR3s include the opening cysteine and the closing phenylalanine or tryptophan. A D gene is named only where the DNA matches it firmly.

v_call	d_call	j_call	cdr3_nt	cdr3_aa
TRBV29-1	-	TRBJ2-6	TGCAGCGTTTGGAGCTCTGGGGCCAACGTCCTGACTTTC	CSVWSSGANVLTF
TRBV27	-	TRBJ1-2	TGTGCCAGCAGTGTTTCCCAGGCTGGTGGCTACACCTTC	CASSVSQAGGYTF
TRBV4-1	-	TRBJ1-5	TGCGCCAGCAGCCAAGGTCAGGGGAGCAATCAGCCCCAGCATTTT	CASSQGQGSNQPQHF
TRBV9	TRBD2	TRBJ2-3	TGTGCCAGCAGCGTAGGGATCGGGACTAGCGGGGGGGGAGGCGGCACGCAGTATTTT	CASSVGIGTSGGGGGTQYF
TRBV18	-	TRBJ1-1	TGTGCCAGCTCGGACAACAGGAACACTGAAGCTTTCTTT	CASSDNRNTEAFF
TRBV30	TRBD2	TRBJ2-5	TGTGCCTGGAGTGTGGGGACTAGCGGGGAAGAGACCCAGTACTTC	CAWSVGTSGEETQYF
TRBV28	-	TRBJ2-5	TGTGCCAGCAGTTTCGGGGGGCGCGAGGAGACCCAGTACTTC	CASSFGGREETQYF
TRBV7-3	TRBD2	TRBJ2-2	TGTGCCAGCAGCTTACCGGGGGGGCTTGACACCGGGGAGCTGTTTTTT	CASSLPGGLDTGELFF
TRBV28	TRBD1	TRBJ1-2	TGTGCCAGCTCCCGACCGGGACAGGGGCCATATGGCTACACCTTC	CASSRPGQGPYGYTF
TRBV4-1	-	TRBJ2-1	TGCGCCAGCAGACGTTCCGGAGATGAGCAGTTCTTC	CASRRSGDEQFF
TRBV5-1	-	TRBJ2-5	TGCGCCAGCAGCTTGGCCGGGACTGATGAAGAGACCCAGTACTTC	CASSLAGTDEETQYF
TRBV27	-	TRBJ1-1	TGTGCCAGCAGCTATCACAGGGTACTCTTGAACACTGAAGCTTTCTTT	CASSYHRVLLNTEAFF
TRBV19	TRBD2	TRBJ2-1	TGTGCCAGTAGTATTAGCGGGGGGGCCTACAATGAGCAGTTCTTC	CASSISGGAYNEQFF
TRBV6-1	-	TRBJ1-2	TGTGCCAGCAGTGAGACTTCAACTAACTATGGCTACACCTTC	CASSETSTNYGYTF
TRBV11-3	TRBD1	TRBJ2-7	TGTGCCAGCAGCACAGGACAGGGAATTTCCTACGAGCAGTACTTC	CASSTGQGISYEQYF
TRBV7-9	-	TRBJ2-7	TGTGCCAGCAGCCAGGCACGCGACAGTAAACTCCACGAGCAGTACTTC	CASSQARDSKLHEQYF
TRBV29-1	-	TRBJ2-6	TGCAGCGTTGTTCGACAGTCCTCTGGGGCCAACGTCCTGACTTTC	CSVVRQSSGANVLTF
TRBV6-1	-	TRBJ1-4	TGTGCCAGCAGTGAAGCTCAGGGTCTGAGTGAAAAACTGTTTTTT	CASSEAQGLSEKLFF
TRBV5-4	-	TRBJ2-5	TGTGCCAGCAGCTCCACTTTCGGAAGGAGGGAGACCCAGTACTTC	CASSSTFGRRETQYF
TRBV7-3	TRBD2	TRBJ2-1	TGTGCCAGCAGCTCCCGGGGGACTAGCGGGGGTCTGTCCTACAATGAGCAGTTCTTC	CASSSRGTSGGLSYNEQFF
TRBV2	TRBD2	TRBJ2-1	TGTGCCAGCAGTCCCACTAGCGGGGGGATCAATGAGCAGTTCTTC	CASSPTSGGINEQFF
TRBV28	TRBD1	TRBJ1-1	TGTGCCAGCAGATTACGAAGCAGAGGGGGCGAAGCTTTCTTT	CASRLRSRGGEAFF
TRBV9	-	TRBJ2-1	TGTGCCAGCAGCGAAGCCCCGGCGGCCTTCAATGAGCAGTTCTTC	CASSEAPAAFNEQFF
TRBV27	-	TRBJ2-7	TGTGCCAGCAGTTTAGTTGACCCAGTGGGGGGCGAGCAGTACTTC	CASSLVDPVGGEQYF
TRBV27	TRBD1	TRBJ1-1	TGTGCCAGCAGTCCCGGGACAGGGACTGAAGCTTTCTTT	CASSPGTGTEAFF
TRBV19	TRBD1	TRBJ2-7	TGTGCCAGTAGTTCTACAGGGGGCATATTGTACGAGCAGTACTTC	CASSSTGGILYEQYF
TRBV27	-	TRBJ2-2	TGTGCCAGCAGTTTATCTAGCGGAGTAGCGAACACCGGGGAGCTGTTTTTT	CASSLSSGVANTGELFF
TRBV2	-	TRBJ1-2	TGTGCCAGCAGTGAACAGGGGTATGGCGGCTACACCTTC	CASSEQGYGGYTF
TRBV6-6	-	TRBJ2-7	TGTGCCAGCAGCCGGGACACCTCCTACGAGCAGTACTTC	CASSRDTSYEQYF